These 26 T cell receptor beta chains were all obtained from the same sample, sequenced in a study of T cells after yellow fever vaccination. TCRdb used MiXCR to reprocess the 5' RACE reads, holding one entry per CDR3 protein. The sample lists approximately 550,000 distinct CDR3 sequences; roughly 19% were seen once. Here the sequenced sample was PBMCs, taken 15 days after the yellow fever booster vaccination. The receptors derive from a man aged 25-45 years who received the YFV17D yellow fever vaccine.

This clonotype came up a few times. The CDR3 is CAIRWTGGTDTQYF. CDR3 in DNA: TGTGCCATCAGATGGACAGGGGGCACAGATACGCAGTATTTT. This sequence joins TRBV10-3 and TRBJ2-3; 9 bases are shared with TRBD1. Germline V gene lookup returns CDR1 ENHRY and CDR2 SYGVKD. The CDR3 contains 14 residues. V lost 6 bases to trimming and J lost 1 base; unmatched junction nucleotides: 2.

The chain combines TRBV20-1 with TRBJ2-7; D could derive from TRBD1 or TRBD2 (5 bases each). V was clipped by 5 bases and J by 5 bases, with 10 bases between them. The V gene's germline CDR1 is DFQATT and CDR2 SNEGSKA (reference sequence). This CDR3 comprises 11 residues. The CDR3: CSAERGDEQYF. CDR3 nucleotides: TGCAGTGCTGAACGGGGCGACGAGCAGTACTTC.

The CDR3 is CASSGRDREAFF. The CDR3 DNA follows: TGTGCCAGCAGCGGGCGGGACAGAGAAGCTTTCTTT. The rearrangement uses TRBV9 and TRBJ1-1, with 7 bases matching TRBD1. After removal of 3 bases from V and 8 bases from J, the junction contained 4 bases not matched to a gene. Per germline, CDR1 SGDLS and CDR2 YYNGEE. The CDR3 is made up of 12 amino acids.

This clonotype was counted a few times. The chain couples TRBV20-1 to TRBJ2-7, with D possibly TRBD2 on 6 matching bases. This CDR3 spans 14 amino acids. CDR1 is DFQATT and CDR2 is SNEGSKA in the germline V gene (reference sequence). V gave up 6 bases and J gave up 7 bases, with 22 bases separating them. This CDR3 reads CSAAPSGLGWEQYF. CDR3 DNA sequence: TGCAGTGCCGCCCCCTCGGGACTCGGTTGGGAGCAGTACTTC.

CDR3 region: CASSLGLRGNTEAFF. Written as DNA, the CDR3 is TGTGCCAGCAGTTTGGGGCTTCGCGGGAACACTGAAGCTTTCTTT. The rearrangement joins TRBV12-3 or TRBV12-4 to TRBJ1-1; possibly TRBD1 for D (5 bases). The germline V and J ends were trimmed by 3 bases and 1 base, with 12 bases remaining between them. There are 15 residues in the CDR3.

The CDR3 DNA reads TGTGCCAGCAGCGTGGGACACTATAGCAATCAGCCCCAGCATTTT. Amino acids: CASSVGHYSNQPQHF. The chain carries TRBV5-6 and TRBJ1-5; a weak D match, TRBD1 (6 bases). The CDR3 extends over 15 amino acids. V was trimmed by 4 bases and J by 0 bases, leaving 11 bases between them. Germline CDR1 reads SGHDT; CDR2 reads YYEEEE.

The V and J genes are TRBV9 and TRBJ1-5, with D possibly being TRBD1 (5 bases). This CDR3 has 15 amino acids. Germline-derived CDR1 and CDR2 are SGDLS and YYNGEE. Trimming removed 4 bases from V and 7 bases from J, with 18 bases in between. The CDR3 reads CASSPRGEGRQPQHF. CDR3 coding DNA: TGTGCCAGCAGCCCACGCGGGGAGGGGAGACAGCCCCAGCATTTT.

The chain couples TRBV12-5 to TRBJ2-3; 8 bases fit TRBD2. V trimming: 9 bases; J trimming: 2 bases; junction bases outside the gene matches: 4. CDR3 length: 13 amino acids. Germline values: CDR1 LGHNT, CDR2 FRNRAP. CDR3 loop: CASGTRATDTQYF. Written as DNA, the CDR3 is TGTGCTAGCGGGACTAGGGCCACAGATACGCAGTATTTT.

This clonotype came up a few times. This rearrangement joins TRBV12-3 or TRBV12-4 to TRBJ2-6, with 7 bases lining up with TRBD1. Losses at the gene ends were 2 bases for V and 0 bases for J; bases not matched to a gene: 7. The CDR3 runs to 18 residues. The CDR3 nucleotides are TGTGCCAGCAGTTTAATGGGACAGCCCCTCTCTGGGGCCAACGTCCTGACTTTC. Protein product: CASSLMGQPLSGANVLTF.

This rearrangement joins TRBV6-5 to TRBJ1-5; 8 nucleotides match TRBD1. The CDR3 is 14 residues long. Germline trimming cut 4 bases from V and 6 bases from J; bases unmatched to any gene: 5. In germline, CDR1 is MNHEY, CDR2 SVGAGI. This chain's CDR3 is CASSSDRDAQPQHF. The CDR3 nucleotides read TGTGCCAGCAGTTCGGACAGGGATGCTCAGCCCCAGCATTTT.

The chain employs TRBV20-1 and TRBJ2-1; the D gene is possibly TRBD2 (5 bases). The CDR3 loop spans 18 amino acids. V was shortened by 0 bases and J by 0 bases, with 18 bases between the two germline ends. Germline lookup yields CDR1 DFQATT and CDR2 SNEGSKA (reference sequence). The DNA for the CDR3 is TGCAGTGCTAGAGACTTCCGGGGAGCTTTAAGCTCCTACAATGAGCAGTTCTTC. Translation: CSARDFRGALSSYNEQFF.

J is TRBJ2-6 and V is TRBV12-3 or TRBV12-4; D is unclear. CDR3 size: 14 residues. V was shortened by 6 bases and J by 0 bases, with 6 bases between the two germline ends. The CDR3 here is CASSILSGANVLTF. For the CDR3, the DNA is TGTGCCAGCAGCATACTCTCTGGGGCCAACGTCCTGACTTTC.

The chain employs TRBV19 and TRBJ2-6; D may be TRBD1 or TRBD2 (5 bases each). Germline lookup yields CDR1 LNHDA and CDR2 SQIVND (reference sequence). V shed 10 bases and J shed 4 bases, with 17 bases lying between them. This CDR3 region has 15 residues. The CDR3 coding sequence is TGTGCCACCTCGAGGAAGGGGACCGGGGCCAACGTCCTGACTTTC. Translated, it gives CATSRKGTGANVLTF.

The gene calls are TRBV10-3 and TRBJ1-1; 9 bases agree with TRBD1. Trimming removed 4 bases from V and 4 bases from J; junction bases left unmatched: 7. Germline V gene lookup returns CDR1 ENHRY and CDR2 SYGVKD. This CDR3 has 15 residues. CDR3 bases: TGTGCCATCAGTGTGGGGACAGGGAGGATCACTGAAGCTTTCTTT. Residues: CAISVGTGRITEAFF.

V is TRBV7-9 and J is TRBJ1-1; D unresolved. From germline, CDR1 is SEHNR and CDR2 FQNEAQ (reference sequence). The CDR3 covers 15 residues. V lost 2 bases, J lost 10 bases, and 20 bases lay in between. The CDR3: CASSLTLSGIGLAFF. CDR3 sequence (DNA): TGTGCCAGCAGCTTAACCCTATCCGGGATCGGGCTAGCTTTCTTT.

In its sample, this clonotype was seen many times. The chain employs TRBV4-2 and TRBJ2-1, with 7 bases aligning to TRBD1. The V segment lost 0 bases and the J segment 2 bases; nucleotides outside the gene matches: 1. This CDR3 is 15 amino acids long. Germline V gene lookup returns CDR1 LGHNA and CDR2 YNFKEQ. CDR3 region: CASSQDRGPYNEQFF. DNA of the CDR3: TGTGCCAGCAGCCAAGATAGGGGGCCCTACAATGAGCAGTTCTTC.

This clonotype has a handful of counts. The chain joins TRBV4-3 to TRBJ1-2; D may be TRBD1 (5 bases). V was shortened by 2 bases and J by 1 base, with 8 bases between the two germline ends. CDR1 and CDR2 (germline): LGHNA, YSLEER. The CDR3 extends over 14 amino acids. CDR3 DNA sequence: TGCGCCAGCAGCCAACTGGGGGGTAACTATGGCTACACCTTC. This encodes CASSQLGGNYGYTF.

CDR3 loop: CASSPPGQGVYGYTF. The CDR3 DNA follows: TGTGCCAGCAGTCCCCCGGGACAGGGAGTTTATGGCTACACCTTC. The chain combines TRBV6-2 or TRBV6-3 with TRBJ1-2; 9 bases match TRBD1. The J segment lost 5 bases and the V segment lost 5 bases, leaving 9 bases of the junction unmatched. Germline CDR1 MNHEY, CDR2 SVGEGT. CDR3 size: 15 residues.

In this sample, this clonotype turned up once. This rearrangement joins TRBV28 to TRBJ2-5; the match to TRBD2 covers 15 bases. The CDR3 is made up of 16 amino acids. V lost 5 bases, J lost 5 bases, and 6 bases stayed unmatched. Per the germline V gene, CDR1 is MDHEN and CDR2 is SYDVKM. The CDR3 DNA sequence: TGTGCCAGCAGTACCGGGACTAGCGGGAGGTGGGAGACCCAGTACTTC. Encoded protein: CASSTGTSGRWETQYF.

This chain uses TRBV3-1 with TRBJ2-5; 8 nucleotides agree with TRBD2. V gave up 4 bases and J gave up 4 bases; unmatched junction bases: 2. The CDR3 contains 13 residues. Germline V gene lookup returns CDR1 LGHDT and CDR2 YNNKEL (reference sequence). The CDR3 sequence: CASSPGRGETQYF. CDR3 nucleotides: TGTGCCAGCAGCCCCGGGAGGGGAGAGACCCAGTACTTC.

The chain recombines TRBV23-1 with TRBJ2-1; a weak D match, TRBD1 (6 bases). TRBV23-1 is an open reading frame, and its role is uncertain. The CDR3 contains 16 residues. With 6 bases removed from V and 2 bases from J, the gap between germline ends came to 17 bases. Written as DNA, the CDR3 is TGCGCCAGCAGGACATGGACAGTTCCTCCCTACAATGAGCAGTTCTTC. Translation: CASRTWTVPPYNEQFF.

In this sample, this clonotype turned up a few times. This chain links TRBV6-1 with TRBJ2-4; 10 bases line up with TRBD1. J lost 8 bases, V lost 10 bases, and 14 bases had no gene match. The CDR3 covers 15 residues. Germline loops: CDR1 MNHNS, CDR2 SASEGT. The CDR3 spells CATRGQGRGVDIQYF. The CDR3 DNA follows: TGTGCCACCCGGGGACAGGGGAGGGGAGTGGACATTCAGTACTTC.

The chain employs TRBV29-1 and TRBJ1-1, with D maybe TRBD1 (6 bases). Germline assignment: CDR1 SQVTM and CDR2 ANQGSEA. The CDR3 contains 13 residues. Trimming left V 4 bases short and J 0 bases short, with 9 bases between. CDR3 DNA: TGCAGCGTTGGGGGGCAAATGAACACTGAAGCTTTCTTT. Its protein product is CSVGGQMNTEAFF.

The table lists this clonotype with a few counts. The V and J genes are TRBV7-2 and TRBJ2-5; tentative D call: TRBD2 (5 bases). Looked up from germline, CDR1 is SGHTA and CDR2 is FQGNSA. The CDR3 extends over 15 amino acids. Trimming removed 5 bases from V and 1 base from J, with 14 bases in between. CDR3 sequence: CASSLTRGGQETQYF. The CDR3 DNA reads TGTGCCAGCAGCCTCACGAGAGGAGGCCAAGAGACCCAGTACTTC.

The table lists this clonotype with many counts. The rearrangement joins TRBV12-3 or TRBV12-4 to TRBJ2-7; 10 positions match TRBD2. CDR3 length: 12 amino acids. V was pared by 6 bases and J by 11 bases, with 7 bases of the junction left unmatched. The CDR3 sequence: CASRRTSGHEYF. The CDR3 DNA follows: TGTGCCAGCAGGCGGACTAGCGGCCACGAGTACTTC.

The gene calls are TRBV25-1 and TRBJ2-7; TRBD1 matches 9 bases. The CDR3 is 15 residues long. The germline CDR1 and CDR2 sequences are MGHDK and SYGVNS. V gave up 0 bases and J gave up 3 bases; unmatched junction bases: 3. The CDR3 loop is CASSEYGTGIYEQYF. CDR3 DNA sequence: TGTGCCAGCAGTGAATATGGGACAGGGATCTACGAGCAGTACTTC.